This entry lists 25 T cell receptor beta chains sequenced from one sample in a study of vaccination and CD4 T cells after COVID-19. The antigens these receptors bind are not known. Scientists ran DNA taken from cultured CD4+ T cells through the Oncomine TCR Beta short-read assay for sequencing. TCRdb reprocessed the PCR reads via MiXCR and lists one record per CDR3 protein. The table includes some 11,000 distinct CDR3 sequences, 56% detected once. This sample's treatment: approximately nine-day PBMC culture with coronavirus spike peptide pools or control peptides (ViraFEST assay). Sequenced sample: CD4+ T cells from blood, cultured in vitro. All receptors come from a human donor who had recovered from COVID-19.

This chain joins TRBV2 and TRBJ1-1; D is uncertain. In germline, CDR1 is SNHLY, CDR2 FYNNEI. With 5 bases removed from V and 0 bases from J, the gap between germline ends came to 13 bases. The CDR3 contains 15 residues. CDR3 region: CASSPRTALNTEAFF. The CDR3 region has the DNA TGTGCCAGCAGTCCCCGGACGGCTCTGAACACTGAAGCTTTCTTT.

The chain has TRBV20-1 and TRBJ1-5, with a tentative D call TRBD1 (5 bases). Germline V gene lookup returns CDR1 DFQATT and CDR2 SNEGSKA (reference sequence). This CDR3 is 17 amino acids long. V was clipped by 5 bases and J by 1 base, with 21 bases between them. This CDR3 is CSAALEIGDISNQPQHF. The CDR3 DNA is TGCAGTGCTGCGTTGGAAATAGGGGATATCAGCAATCAGCCCCAGCATTTT.

The genes are TRBV7-9 and TRBJ2-7; D uncertain. The germline V gene encodes CDR1 SEHNR and CDR2 FQNEAQ (reference sequence). This CDR3 has 16 residues. V was pared by 5 bases and J by 2 bases, with 19 bases between. The CDR3 region has the DNA TGTGCCAGCAGCGAACCCTTGGACCGGTCCCCCTACGAGCAGTACTTC. Its protein product is CASSEPLDRSPYEQYF.

This clonotype was observed a few times. This sequence joins TRBV19 and TRBJ1-5; possible D gene TRBD1, 5 bases. The V gene lost 7 bases and the J gene lost 7 bases, with 20 bases spanning the gap. This CDR3 is 15 amino acids long. CDR1 and CDR2 from the germline V gene are LNHDA and SQIVND (reference sequence). The CDR3 DNA sequence: TGTGCCAGTACCCGGGACGGGGGTATTCGACAGCCCCAGCATTTT. It encodes CASTRDGGIRQPQHF.

Only a few counts were recorded for this clonotype. The rearrangement links TRBV19 to TRBJ1-5; a weak D match, TRBD1 (6 bases). This CDR3 is 16 amino acids long. Germline lookup yields CDR1 LNHDA and CDR2 SQIVND (reference sequence). V dropped 1 base and J dropped 2 bases, with 12 bases sitting between them. CDR3 DNA sequence: TGTGCCAGTAGTATAGGGAAAGGGGGAGGCAATCAGCCCCAGCATTTT. The encoded protein is CASSIGKGGGNQPQHF.

This chain links TRBV18 with TRBJ2-3; TRBD2 agrees at 13 bases. The CDR3 has 16 amino acids. V dropped 2 bases and J dropped 5; count of bases not matched to a gene: 4. Germline values: CDR1 KGHSH, CDR2 LQKENI. The CDR3 loop reads CASSPTSGRARDTQYF. The CDR3, as DNA: TGTGCCAGCTCACCAACTAGCGGGAGGGCCAGAGATACGCAGTATTTT.

This clonotype came up a few times. V gene TRBV30 combines with J gene TRBJ2-7, with TRBD1 as a possible D gene (5 bases). The germline CDR1 and CDR2 sequences are GTSNPN and SVGIG (reference sequence). The CDR3 covers 13 residues. Trimming left V 3 bases short and J 3 bases short, with 12 bases between. CDR3 DNA sequence: TGTGCCTGGAGCAGGGAAACCAACTACGAGCAGTACTTC. It specifies CAWSRETNYEQYF.

The rearrangement links TRBV28 to TRBJ1-3; D remains ambiguous. The CDR3 spans 18 residues. V was cut by 3 bases and J by 0 bases, with 18 bases left in between. In germline, CDR1 is MDHEN, CDR2 SYDVKM. CDR3 sequence: CASSFRQNLRISGNTIYF. The CDR3 region has the DNA TGTGCCAGCAGTTTTAGGCAGAACCTGAGGATCTCTGGAAACACCATATATTTT. Using reference TRBV28 and TRBJ1-3 for the parts outside the CDR3, the full variable domain is DVKVTQSSRYLVKRTGEKVFLECVQDMDHENMFWYRQDPGLGLRLIYFSYDVKMKEKGDIPEGYSVSREKKERFSLILESASTNQTSMYLCASSFRQNLRISGNTIYFGEGSWLTVV.

This chain links TRBV15 with TRBJ2-1; no clear D gene. Germline-derived CDR1 and CDR2 are LNHNV and YYDKDF (reference sequence). CDR3 size: 14 residues. Trimming stripped 0 bases from V and 5 bases from J, with 8 bases between. The CDR3 bases are TGTGCCACCAGCAGAGATTTCAGAAACAATGAGCAGTTCTTC. Translation gives CATSRDFRNNEQFF.

The V gene is TRBV7-8, the J gene TRBJ1-5; tentative D call: TRBD1 (5 bases). Germline V gene sequence: CDR1 SGHVS, CDR2 FQNEAQ. Trimming took 0 bases from V and 6 from J, leaving 12 bases between them. CDR3 size: 15 residues. The CDR3 DNA is TGTGCCAGCAGCTTAGCGGGGCAGGTGAGTCAGCCCCAGCATTTT. Its protein is CASSLAGQVSQPQHF.

The rearrangement links TRBV5-1 to TRBJ2-5, with TRBD2 matching 13 bases. Losses at the gene ends were 4 bases for V and 2 bases for J; bases not matched to a gene: 5. CDR1 is SGHRS and CDR2 is YFSETQ in the germline V gene. This CDR3 is built from 16 residues. The CDR3 reads CASSPGTSGVQETQYF. The CDR3 DNA reads as TGCGCCAGCAGCCCGGGGACTAGCGGGGTACAAGAGACCCAGTACTTC.

The chain has TRBV20-1 and TRBJ2-3, with TRBD2 identical over 7 bases. CDR3 length: 12 residues. Germline-derived CDR1 and CDR2 are DFQATT and SNEGSKA (reference sequence). After removal of 5 bases from V and 3 bases from J, the junction contained 2 bases not matched to a gene. CDR3 nucleotides: TGCAGTGCTTTACTAGCGACAGATACGCAGTATTTT. Protein sequence: CSALLATDTQYF.

This clonotype appeared a single time. The rearrangement uses TRBV12-2 and TRBJ2-3; TRBD2 was called by the table and not checked on the DNA. TRBV12-2 is a pseudogene segment. The CDR3 runs 16 residues. The CDR3 nucleotides read TGTGCAAGTCGCTTCGGGCTAGCGGGAGTTCGGGATACGCAGTATTTT. It translates to CASRFGLAGVRDTQYF.

CDR3 protein: CASSDRVEDTQYF. The CDR3 nucleotides read TGTGCCAGCAGTGATCGTGTGGAAGATACGCAGTATTTT. V usage is TRBV6-2 or TRBV6-3 and J usage is TRBJ2-3; D uncertain. V lost 5 bases, J lost 5 bases, and 11 bases lay in between. The CDR3 is 13 amino acids. Germline loops: CDR1 MNHEY, CDR2 SVGEGT.

The genes are TRBV7-2 and TRBJ2-3; TRBD2 aligns across 13 bases. CDR3 length: 19 residues. J gave up 3 bases and V 3 bases, and 12 bases lay outside the gene matches. Germline V gives CDR1 SGHTA, CDR2 FQGNSA. CDR3 bases: TGTGCCAGCAGCTTTGGGAGGACTAGCGGGAGATGGGTTACAGATACGCAGTATTTT. Encoded protein: CASSFGRTSGRWVTDTQYF.

As DNA, the CDR3 is TGTGCCAGCACCGCGGCAGGTTCACCCCTCCACTTT. Its translation: CASTAAGSPLHF. This chain connects TRBV28 to TRBJ1-6; D uncertain. CDR1 MDHEN and CDR2 SYDVKM come from the germline V gene. The CDR3 totals 12 residues. The germline V and J ends were trimmed by 7 bases and 9 bases, with 10 bases remaining between them. The whole variable domain, remainder taken from reference TRBV28 and TRBJ1-6, is DVKVTQSSRYLVKRTGEKVFLECVQDMDHENMFWYRQDPGLGLRLIYFSYDVKMKEKGDIPEGYSVSREKKERFSLILESASTNQTSMYLCASTAAGSPLHFGNGTRLTVT.

The rearrangement joins TRBV7-9 to TRBJ2-1, with 9 bases fitting TRBD1. The length of the CDR3 is 16 residues. CDR1 and CDR2 (germline): SEHNR, FQNEAQ (reference sequence). V gave up 2 bases and J gave up 0 bases; unmatched junction bases: 2. Written as DNA, the CDR3 is TGTGCCAGCAGCTTACAGGGACAGGGCTCCTACAATGAGCAGTTCTTC. It encodes CASSLQGQGSYNEQFF.

The chain couples TRBV15 to TRBJ2-5, with 7 bases lining up with TRBD2. Germline-derived CDR1 and CDR2 are LNHNV and YYDKDF (reference sequence). Losses at the gene ends were 2 bases for V and 4 bases for J; bases not matched to a gene: 7. The CDR3 sequence is 15 residues long. CDR3 in DNA: TGTGCCACCAGCAGAAGGACTAGTGGAGCAGAGACCCAGTACTTC. Amino acids: CATSRRTSGAETQYF.

The chain has TRBV20-1 and TRBJ2-1; 11 nucleotides align to TRBD2. Losses at the gene ends were 6 bases for V and 7 bases for J; bases not matched to a gene: 5. Germline V gives CDR1 DFQATT, CDR2 SNEGSKA (reference sequence). The CDR3 covers 13 residues. The CDR3 coding sequence is TGCAGTGCCACACTAGCGGGAGTTAATGAGCAGTTCTTC. It is translated as CSATLAGVNEQFF.

The genes are TRBV2 and TRBJ1-2; D unresolved. The CDR3 covers 16 residues. The V end lost 8 bases, the J end lost 2 bases, and 21 bases lay between the germline ends. Germline loops: CDR1 SNHLY, CDR2 FYNNEI. Here the CDR3 reads CASCNAWQLLNYGYTF. The CDR3 DNA sequence: TGTGCCAGCTGTAATGCCTGGCAACTACTAAACTATGGCTACACCTTC.

The CDR3 loop reads CASSPRLAGVSTDTQYF. CDR3 DNA: TGTGCCAGCAGCCCGAGACTAGCGGGAGTGAGCACAGATACGCAGTATTTT. The chain carries TRBV7-2 and TRBJ2-3, with 12 bases identical to TRBD2. Germline V gene lookup returns CDR1 SGHTA and CDR2 FQGNSA. Trimming cost V 5 bases and J 0 bases; bases outside gene matches: 6. The CDR3 spans 17 residues.

The chain has TRBV30 and TRBJ2-2; unclear D gene. Germline V gene data show CDR1 as GTSNPN and CDR2 as SVGIG (reference sequence). Trimming cost V 2 bases and J 7 bases, with 5 bases left between them. This CDR3 has 11 amino acids. The CDR3 nucleotides read TGTGCCTGGAGTAGGGACGGGGAGCTGTTTTTT. It encodes CAWSRDGELFF.

J is TRBJ2-7 and V is TRBV7-2, with 12 nucleotides matching TRBD2. This CDR3 spans 17 amino acids. CDR1 and CDR2 (germline): SGHTA, FQGNSA. The trim removed 0 bases at V and 4 bases at J, leaving 7 bases unmatched. The CDR3 is CASSLAPGTSGPYEQYF. CDR3 coding DNA: TGTGCCAGCAGCTTAGCGCCTGGGACTAGCGGGCCGTACGAGCAGTACTTC.

This sequence joins TRBV7-3 and TRBJ2-3, with TRBD1 identical over 9 bases. CDR1 and CDR2 (germline): SGHTA, FQGTGA. This CDR3 spans 14 amino acids. J gave up 6 bases and V 5 bases, and 6 bases lay outside the gene matches. The CDR3 here is CASSARDRADTQYF. The CDR3 DNA reads as TGTGCCAGCAGCGCCCGGGACAGGGCTGATACGCAGTATTTT. Full variable domain (outside the CDR3, taken from reference TRBV7-3 and TRBJ2-3): GAGVSQTPSNKVTEKGKYVELRCDPISGHTALYWYRQSLGQGPEFLIYFQGTGAADDSGLPNDRFFAVRPEGSVSTLKIQRTERGDSAVYLCASSARDRADTQYFGPGTRLTVL.

This chain joins TRBV28 and TRBJ1-5, with D perhaps matching TRBD1 (6 bases). V lost 6 bases, J lost 9 bases, and 15 bases lay in between. The CDR3 sequence is 13 residues long. Germline V CDR1 and CDR2: MDHEN, SYDVKM. The CDR3 region has the DNA TGTGCCAGCAGCACAGGGTCCTCGGGGCCCCAGCATTTT. Translating it yields CASSTGSSGPQHF.